This T cell receptor beta chain was profiled in a study of high-grade serous ovarian cancer treatment subgroups. About the research overall: Each sample yielded on average around 7,000 unique TCR beta rearrangements from more than 13,000 reads. The study's findings and limits: Tumors within one patient showed repertoire similarity of roughly 0.095 to 0.85. TCR clonal relatedness correlated positively with neoantigen level.

Tumor tissue was taken before any definitive surgery or chemotherapy was given. Concerning this clone: Antigen unknown.

V dropped 7 bases and J dropped 3 bases, with 21 bases sitting between them. Germline CDR1 and CDR2: MDHEN and SYDVKM. The length of the CDR3 is 16 residues. Sequencing was performed with immunoSEQ multiplex PCR; in TCRdb, only in-frame clones are kept and a portion is missing. The sample holds about 36,000 clones, around three quarters seen once. This chain joins TRBV28 and TRBJ1-1, with TRBD1 as a possible D gene (5 bases). The clonotype originates from a human donor with high-grade serous ovarian cancer. The sequencing sample was made of tumor tissue. DNA for the CDR3: TGTGCCAGCACCATCTTTGCAGGGACGGGGCACACTGAAGCTTTCTTT. This codes for CASTIFAGTGHTEAFF.